The T cell receptor (beta chain) described here comes from a study of T cells after yellow fever vaccination. Study in general: Fractions of limited cellularity were prepared by means of SMART-Seq v4 Ultra Low Input.

The V segment lost 6 bases and the J segment 6 bases; nucleotides outside the gene matches: 11. This CDR3 comprises 16 residues. Germline V gives CDR1 MNHEY, CDR2 SVGEGT. TCRdb itself ran the 5' RACE reads through MiXCR, one entry per CDR3 protein. Of more than 350,000 distinct CDR3 sequences in the sample, around a tenth were seen once. In regard to this clonotype: The antigen remains undetermined.

Notes on the study in general: Across the CD4 and CD8 compartments, a small share of clonotypes was present in both. After the booster, about 95% of CD4 and roughly nine tenths of CD8 primary-response clones were re-detected. A weaker but faster secondary response was observed, peaking on day 5 versus 15.

The rearrangement links TRBV6-2 or TRBV6-3 to TRBJ2-3, with 11 bases that match TRBD1. This TCR was sampled from a man aged 18 to 35 who received the YFV17D yellow fever vaccine. The sample consisted of PBMCs, taken on the day of the first yellow fever vaccination. The DNA for the CDR3 is TGTGCCAGCAGAACGGACAGGGGGCCCCTTGCGGATACGCAGTATTTT. It translates to CASRTDRGPLADTQYF.